Below, one T cell receptor (beta chain) is given with its context. Produced via immunoSEQ multiplex PCR; TCRdb's table is partial and in-frame only. Of 76,000 or so clones in the sample, roughly 91% were seen once. This record comes from a study of technical replicates of blood from four donors. This CDR3 region has 15 residues. Germline V CDR1 and CDR2: SGDLS, YYNGEE. Trimming at V came to 1 base and at J to 4 bases, leaving 6 bases not matched to a gene. The material sequenced was T cells isolated from PBMCs. This chain links TRBV9 with TRBJ2-7, with 9 positions matching TRBD1. The origin of this receptor is a human donor in good health. The CDR3 loop reads CASSVSGTGNYEQYF. The CDR3 DNA sequence: TGTGCCAGCAGCGTATCTGGGACAGGGAATTACGAGCAGTACTTC.